The 28 T cell receptor beta chains below all came from one sample that was sequenced in a study of identical twins. Each CDR3 protein is one row after TCRdb ran MiXCR on the 5' RACE reads. The sample records under 300,000 distinct CDR3 sequences, about an eighth being singletons. The sample was also linked to a second study, of yellow fever vaccine responses in identical twins.

The sequencing input was memory (CD45RO+) T cells sorted from blood. The origin of the receptors is a woman in her late teens or twenties in good health.

The rearrangement joins TRBV7-9 to TRBJ2-5; D possibly corresponds to TRBD2 (6 bases). The CDR3 length is 15 residues. V was cut by 5 bases and J by 1 base, with 14 bases left in between. Germline CDR1 reads SEHNR; CDR2 reads FQNEAQ (reference sequence). CDR3 DNA sequence: TGTGCCAGCAGCCAACCGGGACTCATCCAAGAGACCCAGTACTTC. Residues: CASSQPGLIQETQYF.

The chain combines TRBV3-1 with TRBJ2-4; D might be TRBD1 (6 bases). Per germline, CDR1 LGHDT and CDR2 YNNKEL (reference sequence). V dropped 4 bases and J dropped 13 bases, with 14 bases sitting between them. This CDR3 comprises 12 residues. The chain's CDR3 is CASSLLRQEQYF. CDR3 in DNA: TGTGCCAGCAGCCTCTTACGACAGGAGCAGTACTTC. The whole variable domain, remainder taken from reference TRBV3-1 and TRBJ2-4, is DTAVSQTPKYLVTQMGNDKSIKCEQNLGHDTMYWYKQDSKKFLKIMFSYNNKELIINETVPNRFSPKSPDKAHLNLHINSLELGDSAVYFCASSLLRQEQYFGAGTRLSVL.

The gene calls are TRBV20-1 and TRBJ1-5, with TRBD1 as a possible D gene (5 bases). CDR3 size: 14 residues. In germline, CDR1 is DFQATT, CDR2 SNEGSKA (reference sequence). Trimming cost V 6 bases and J 4 bases, with 16 bases left between them. CDR3: CSARFRGANQPQHF. The CDR3 nucleotides read TGCAGTGCCCGGTTCCGGGGCGCGAATCAGCCCCAGCATTTT.

The chain has TRBV6-1 and TRBJ2-1; 8 bases are shared with TRBD1. The germline V gene encodes CDR1 MNHNS and CDR2 SASEGT. The CDR3 consists of 16 residues. V was pared by 6 bases and J by 2 bases, with 9 bases of the junction left unmatched. CDR3 DNA: TGTGCCAGCAGGCGACAGGGGTTATCCCCCTACAATGAGCAGTTCTTC. Translating it yields CASRRQGLSPYNEQFF.

V usage is TRBV7-8 and J usage is TRBJ2-1; D might be TRBD1 (6 bases). CDR3 length: 16 amino acids. Germline V gives CDR1 SGHVS, CDR2 FQNEAQ. The ends were cut back, 2 bases at V and 1 base at J, with 12 bases in the middle. The DNA for the CDR3 is TGTGCCAGCAGCTTACGTAACAGGGAGTCCTACAATGAGCAGTTCTTC. This codes for CASSLRNRESYNEQFF.

This clonotype was counted many times. The rearrangement uses TRBV5-1 and TRBJ2-1; TRBD2 matches at 8 bases. CDR1 is SGHRS and CDR2 is YFSETQ in the germline V gene. J gave up 5 bases and V 4 bases, and 17 bases lay outside the gene matches. CDR3 length: 18 amino acids. The CDR3, as DNA: TGCGCCAGCAGCGAGACAAACACCGGGACTAGTAGGAACAATGAGCAGTTCTTC. This codes for CASSETNTGTSRNNEQFF.

This clonotype was counted a few times. V usage is TRBV15 and J usage is TRBJ1-2; the match to TRBD1 covers 8 bases. This CDR3 region has 17 residues. CDR1 and CDR2 (germline): LNHNV, YYDKDF (reference sequence). The V and J ends lost 0 bases and 7 bases, in that order; junction bases with no gene match: 13. CDR3 nucleotides: TGTGCCACCAGCAGAGATTGGTCCCCGTCAGGGGGCGGTGGCTACACCTTC. The encoded protein is CATSRDWSPSGGGGYTF.

The chain uses TRBV5-1 and TRBJ2-5; the D call may be TRBD1 or TRBD2 (5 bases each). V gave up 0 bases and J gave up 7 bases, with 13 bases separating them. The CDR3 is 14 residues long. Germline assignment: CDR1 SGHRS and CDR2 YFSETQ. CDR3 sequence (DNA): TGCGCCAGCAGCTTGGCCGGGACGGGTGGGACCCAGTACTTC. It encodes CASSLAGTGGTQYF. The full variable domain, its missing parts supplied by reference TRBV5-1 and TRBJ2-5, is KAGVTQTPRYLIKTRGQQVTLSCSPISGHRSVSWYQQTPGQGLQFLFEYFSETQRNKGNFPGRFSGRQFSNSRSEMNVSTLELGDSALYLCASSLAGTGGTQYFGPGTRLLVL.

Only a few counts were recorded for this clonotype. In DNA, the CDR3 is TGTGCCAGCAGCCGCCCCCTGGCGGGAGTGATGAAGACCCAGTACTTC. It specifies CASSRPLAGVMKTQYF. The chain is built from TRBV3-1 and TRBJ2-5; TRBD2 aligns across 7 bases. The junction had 14 bases not matched to a gene; V was cut back by 4 bases and J by 6 bases. CDR1 is LGHDT and CDR2 is YNNKEL in the germline V gene (reference sequence). The CDR3 covers 16 residues.

The CDR3 sequence is CASSLQLQETQYF. In DNA, the CDR3 is TGCGCCAGCAGCTTGCAACTACAAGAGACCCAGTACTTC. The chain employs TRBV5-1 and TRBJ2-5, with no clear D. This CDR3 is built from 13 residues. Trimming removed 1 base from V and 2 bases from J, with 6 bases in between. The V gene's germline CDR1 is SGHRS and CDR2 YFSETQ.

This clonotype was seen many times. The rearrangement links TRBV6-2 or TRBV6-3 to TRBJ2-2; 7 positions agree with TRBD2. In germline, CDR1 is MNHEY, CDR2 SVGEGT. V dropped 2 bases and J dropped 3; count of bases not matched to a gene: 12. The CDR3 runs to 18 residues. The CDR3 coding sequence is TGTGCCAGCAGTTACACCCTCTTGGCGGGAGAAGACACCGGGGAGCTGTTTTTT. Translation gives CASSYTLLAGEDTGELFF.

This clonotype was seen a few times. This chain connects TRBV21-1 to TRBJ2-5; the DNA was not used to check the table's D call, TRBD1. TRBV21-1 corresponds to a pseudogene. This CDR3 is built from 14 residues. The CDR3 DNA sequence: TGTGCCAGCATCCGACAGGGGGCACGGGAGACCCAGTACTTC. Its translation is CASIRQGARETQYF.

Only a few counts were recorded for this clonotype. The chain combines TRBV7-9 with TRBJ2-2; D is unclear. Trimming left V 2 bases short and J 3 bases short, with 4 bases between. Germline loops: CDR1 SEHNR, CDR2 FQNEAQ (reference sequence). The CDR3 is 13 amino acids. This CDR3 is CASSLLYTGELFF. The CDR3 nucleotides read TGTGCCAGCAGCTTACTCTACACCGGGGAGCTGTTTTTT. Full variable domain (remainder filled in from reference TRBV7-9 and TRBJ2-2): DTGVSQNPRHKITKRGQNVTFRCDPISEHNRLYWYRQTLGQGPEFLTYFQNEAQLEKSRLLSDRFSAERPKGSFSTLEIQRTEQGDSAMYLCASSLLYTGELFFGEGSRLTVL.

The chain uses TRBV27 and TRBJ2-5; 11 bases match TRBD2. The germline gives CDR1 MNHEY, CDR2 SMNVEV (reference sequence). The CDR3 sequence is 15 residues long. With V trimmed by 6 bases and J by 6 bases, 9 bases remained unmatched. CDR3 region: CASRSLAGARKTQYF. The DNA of the CDR3 is TGTGCCAGCAGGTCACTAGCGGGAGCTCGCAAGACCCAGTACTTC.

This clonotype occurred many times. This sequence joins TRBV29-1 and TRBJ2-7, with 7 positions matching TRBD2. Germline V gives CDR1 SQVTM, CDR2 ANQGSEA. The V gene end was trimmed by 1 base and the J gene end by 9 bases; junction bases not matched to a gene: 9. This CDR3 has 13 amino acids. CDR3: CSVEVLADGLQYF. CDR3 nucleotides: TGCAGCGTTGAAGTGCTAGCGGACGGTTTGCAGTACTTC.

This clonotype was seen more than once but under ten times. The chain uses TRBV7-8 and TRBJ1-1, with TRBD1 matching over 7 bases. The germline CDR1 and CDR2 sequences are SGHVS and FQNEAQ. Unmatched junction bases numbered 3, after V lost 1 base and J lost 1 base. This CDR3 has 15 amino acids. This CDR3 is CASSLDDRENTEAFF. DNA for the CDR3: TGTGCCAGCAGCTTAGATGACAGGGAGAACACTGAAGCTTTCTTT.

The V call is TRBV28, the J call TRBJ2-3; no firm D call. CDR1 and CDR2 from the germline V gene are MDHEN and SYDVKM. The V gene lost 5 bases and the J gene lost 6 bases, with 18 bases spanning the gap. The CDR3 has 15 amino acids. The CDR3 DNA follows: TGTGCCAGCAGTCCCCCCCCCGCCTTTCGGGATACGCAGTATTTT. Its protein product is CASSPPPAFRDTQYF.

This clonotype has a handful of counts. The chain recombines TRBV29-1 with TRBJ1-5; D gene uncertain. Germline CDR1 SQVTM, CDR2 ANQGSEA. There are 13 residues in the CDR3. V was clipped by 6 bases and J by 0 bases, with 9 bases between them. The chain's CDR3 is CSVLGDSNQPQHF. The CDR3 nucleotides read TGCAGCGTCCTCGGTGATAGCAATCAGCCCCAGCATTTT.

There are many counts of this clonotype. This chain uses TRBV2 with TRBJ2-7; D gene unclear. CDR3 length: 13 residues. CDR1 is SNHLY, CDR2 FYNNEI, per germline. V was trimmed by 0 bases and J by 5 bases, leaving 8 bases between them. CDR3 nucleotide sequence: TGTGCCAGCAGTGAAGCGCAGGTAAACGAGCAGTACTTC. It codes for CASSEAQVNEQYF. Drawing the rest from reference TRBV2 and TRBJ2-7, the complete variable domain is EPEVTQTPSHQVTQMGQEVILRCVPISNHLYFYWYRQILGQKVEFLVSFYNNEISEKSEIFDDQFSVERPDGSNFTLKIRSTKLEDSAMYFCASSEAQVNEQYFGPGTRLTVT.

This clonotype was observed many times. The CDR3 is CASSYGTGNEQFF. In nucleotides, the CDR3 is TGTGCCAGCAGCTACGGGACAGGCAATGAGCAGTTCTTC. V gene TRBV7-2 combines with J gene TRBJ2-1; 8 bases fit TRBD1. The CDR3 extends over 13 amino acids. V shed 4 bases and J 6 bases; nucleotides not matched to a gene: 2. Germline loops: CDR1 SGHTA, CDR2 FQGNSA.

The chain joins TRBV25-1 to TRBJ2-2, with a weak D call TRBD2 (6 bases). The V gene's germline CDR1 is MGHDK and CDR2 SYGVNS. The CDR3 extends over 14 amino acids. V lost 3 bases and J lost 6, with 11 bases in between. The CDR3: CASSDGGKAGELFF. CDR3 nucleotide sequence: TGTGCCAGCAGTGATGGAGGGAAGGCCGGGGAGCTGTTTTTT. Full variable domain (missing parts from reference TRBV25-1 and TRBJ2-2): EADIYQTPRYLVIGTGKKITLECSQTMGHDKMYWYQQDPGMELHLIHYSYGVNSTEKGDLSSESTVSRIRTEHFPLTLESARPSHTSQYLCASSDGGKAGELFFGEGSRLTVL.

Concerning this clonotype: A much bigger clone sits one base away, suggesting this may be a read error. The chain recombines TRBV20-1 with TRBJ2-2, with 8 bases matching TRBD2. Germline CDR1 is DFQATT and CDR2 is SNEGSKA (reference sequence). CDR3 length: 16 residues. CDR3 DNA sequence: TGCTGTGCTAGAGAAAGCGGGAGAGGAATCACCGGGGAGCTGTTTTTT. It specifies CCARESGRGITGELFF.

This chain connects TRBV4-1 to TRBJ2-3, with D possibly being TRBD1 (6 bases). The V end lost 2 bases, the J end lost 2 bases, and 14 bases lay between the germline ends. The V gene's germline CDR1 is MGHRA and CDR2 YSYEKL. The CDR3 length is 16 residues. CDR3 nucleotides: TGCGCCAGCAGCCAAACCGGGACACTAAACACAGATACGCAGTATTTT. It yields the protein CASSQTGTLNTDTQYF.

The chain recombines TRBV29-1 with TRBJ1-1; no definite D call. V was clipped by 1 base and J by 3 bases, with 6 bases between them. CDR1 and CDR2 (germline): SQVTM, ANQGSEA. This CDR3 comprises 12 residues. The CDR3 DNA reads as TGCAGCGTTGAAGTGCCGTACACTGAAGCTTTCTTT. It translates to CSVEVPYTEAFF.

This chain links TRBV28 with TRBJ1-2; no clear D gene. V dropped 6 bases and J dropped 4 bases, with 12 bases sitting between them. Looked up from germline, CDR1 is MDHEN and CDR2 is SYDVKM. The CDR3 runs 13 residues. The CDR3 coding sequence is TGTGCCAGCAGCCTCCAGAAGGGCTATGGCTACACCTTC. Encoded protein: CASSLQKGYGYTF.

The chain's CDR3 is CASRLQGYGYTF. The DNA for the CDR3 is TGTGCCAGCAGGTTACAGGGCTATGGCTACACCTTC. The V gene is TRBV2, the J gene TRBJ1-2; TRBD1 is a possible D gene (6 bases). The CDR3 loop spans 12 amino acids. V shed 6 bases and J shed 4 bases, with 9 bases lying between them. Germline V CDR1 and CDR2: SNHLY, FYNNEI. Looking up the rest from reference TRBV2 and TRBJ1-2 gives the full variable domain: EPEVTQTPSHQVTQMGQEVILRCVPISNHLYFYWYRQILGQKVEFLVSFYNNEISEKSEIFDDQFSVERPDGSNFTLKIRSTKLEDSAMYFCASRLQGYGYTFGSGTRLTVV.

The chain links TRBV5-1 to TRBJ2-5, with D possibly matching TRBD1 (5 bases). This CDR3 spans 16 amino acids. Germline V gene sequence: CDR1 SGHRS, CDR2 YFSETQ. V gave up 0 bases and J gave up 2 bases, with 14 bases separating them. The chain's CDR3 is CASSLEGRLAQETQYF. In nucleotides, the CDR3 is TGCGCCAGCAGCTTGGAGGGGCGCTTGGCTCAAGAGACCCAGTACTTC.

This chain connects TRBV7-8 to TRBJ2-2, with 12 bases matching TRBD2. Germline V CDR1 and CDR2: SGHVS, FQNEAQ. V lost 5 bases and J lost 6; bases outside the gene matches: 10. This CDR3 spans 17 amino acids. In DNA, the CDR3 is TGTGCCAGCAGCGCCACCACACTAGCGGGAGGAGCCGGGGAGCTGTTTTTT. This translates into CASSATTLAGGAGELFF.